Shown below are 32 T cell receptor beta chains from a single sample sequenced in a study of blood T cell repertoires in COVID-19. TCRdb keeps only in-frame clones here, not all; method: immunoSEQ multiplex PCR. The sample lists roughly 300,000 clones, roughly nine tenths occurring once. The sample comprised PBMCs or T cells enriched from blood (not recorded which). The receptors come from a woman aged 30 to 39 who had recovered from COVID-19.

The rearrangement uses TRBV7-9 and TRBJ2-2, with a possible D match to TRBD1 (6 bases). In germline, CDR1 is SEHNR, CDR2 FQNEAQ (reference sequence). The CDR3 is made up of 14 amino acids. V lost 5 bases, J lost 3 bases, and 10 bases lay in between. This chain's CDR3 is CASSLRQDTGELFF. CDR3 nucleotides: TGTGCCAGCAGCCTCCGACAGGACACCGGGGAGCTGTTTTTT.

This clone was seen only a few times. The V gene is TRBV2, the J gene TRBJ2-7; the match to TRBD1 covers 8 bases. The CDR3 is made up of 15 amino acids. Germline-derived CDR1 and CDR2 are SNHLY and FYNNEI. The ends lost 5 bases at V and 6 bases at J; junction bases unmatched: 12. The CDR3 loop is CASSNRGVNLGEQYF. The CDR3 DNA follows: TGTGCCAGCAGTAACAGGGGGGTAAACCTAGGCGAGCAGTACTTC.

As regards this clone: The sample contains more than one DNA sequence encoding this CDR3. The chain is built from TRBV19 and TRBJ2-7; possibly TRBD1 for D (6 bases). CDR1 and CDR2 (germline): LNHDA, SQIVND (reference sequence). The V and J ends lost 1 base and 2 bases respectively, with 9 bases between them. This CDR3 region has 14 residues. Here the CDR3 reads CASSIGGLTYEQYF. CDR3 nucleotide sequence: TGTGCCAGTAGTATAGGGGGGCTGACCTACGAGCAGTACTTC. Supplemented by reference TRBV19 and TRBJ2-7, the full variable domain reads DGGITQSPKYLFRKEGQNVTLSCEQNLNHDAMYWYRQDPGQGLRLIYYSQIVNDFQKGDIAEGYSVSREKKESFPLTVTSAQKNPTAFYLCASSIGGLTYEQYFGPGTRLTVT.

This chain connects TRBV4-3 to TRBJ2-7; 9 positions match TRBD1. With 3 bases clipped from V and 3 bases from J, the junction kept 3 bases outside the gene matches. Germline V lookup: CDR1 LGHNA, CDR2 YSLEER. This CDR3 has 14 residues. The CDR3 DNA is TGCGCCAGCAGCCAGGAGGACAGGGGCTACGAGCAGTACTTC. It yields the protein CASSQEDRGYEQYF.

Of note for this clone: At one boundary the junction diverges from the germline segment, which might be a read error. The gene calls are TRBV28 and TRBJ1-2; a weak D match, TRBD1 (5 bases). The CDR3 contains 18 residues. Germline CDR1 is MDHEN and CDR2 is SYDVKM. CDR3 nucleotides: TGTGCCAGCAGTTCCCCCCAAATTTGGGGCCGTAAAAACTATGACTACACCTTC. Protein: CASSSPQIWGRKNYDYTF.

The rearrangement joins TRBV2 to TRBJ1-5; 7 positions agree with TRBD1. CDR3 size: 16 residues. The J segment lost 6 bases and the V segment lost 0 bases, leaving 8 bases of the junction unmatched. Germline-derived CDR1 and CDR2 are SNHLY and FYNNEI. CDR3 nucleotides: TGTGCCAGCAGTGAAGCGCAGGACAGGTTAGGTCAGCCCCAGCATTTT. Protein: CASSEAQDRLGQPQHF.

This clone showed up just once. CDR3 DNA: TGTGCCTGGAGTAATAGGCCGGTCGAGGTATGGGCACAGGCGTTCACTGAAGCTTTCTTT. Translation: CAWSNRPVEVWAQAFTEAFF. J is TRBJ1-1 and V is TRBV30; a possible D gene is TRBD1 (5 bases). Trimming shortened V by 2 bases and J by 4 bases, and 32 bases separated the two germline ends. The CDR3 is 20 residues long. Germline CDR1 reads GTSNPN; CDR2 reads SVGIG (reference sequence).

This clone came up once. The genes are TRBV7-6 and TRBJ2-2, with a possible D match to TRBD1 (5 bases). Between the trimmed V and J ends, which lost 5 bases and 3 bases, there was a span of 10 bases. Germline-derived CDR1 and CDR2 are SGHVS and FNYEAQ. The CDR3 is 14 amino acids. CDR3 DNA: TGTGCCAGCAGCGGACAAGGGTACACCGGGGAGCTGTTTTTT. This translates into CASSGQGYTGELFF.

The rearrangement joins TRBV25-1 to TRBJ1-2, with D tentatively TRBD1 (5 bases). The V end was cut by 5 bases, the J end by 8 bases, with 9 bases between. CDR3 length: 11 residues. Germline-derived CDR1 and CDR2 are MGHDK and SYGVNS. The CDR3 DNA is TGTGCCAGCAGTCTGGCAGGGGGCTACACCTTC. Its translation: CASSLAGGYTF.

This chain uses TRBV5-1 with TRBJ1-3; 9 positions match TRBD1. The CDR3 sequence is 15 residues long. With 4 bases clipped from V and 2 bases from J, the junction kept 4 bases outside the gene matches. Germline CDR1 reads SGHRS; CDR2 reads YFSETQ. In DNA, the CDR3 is TGCGCCAGCAGCGGAACAGGGGGCACTGGAAACACCATATATTTT. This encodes CASSGTGGTGNTIYF. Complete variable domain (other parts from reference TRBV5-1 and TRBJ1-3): KAGVTQTPRYLIKTRGQQVTLSCSPISGHRSVSWYQQTPGQGLQFLFEYFSETQRNKGNFPGRFSGRQFSNSRSEMNVSTLELGDSALYLCASSGTGGTGNTIYFGEGSWLTVV.

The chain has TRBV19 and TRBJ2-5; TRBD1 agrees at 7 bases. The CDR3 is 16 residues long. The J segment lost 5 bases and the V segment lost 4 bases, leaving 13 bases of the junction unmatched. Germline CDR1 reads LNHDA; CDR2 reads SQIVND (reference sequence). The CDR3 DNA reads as TGTGCCAGTAGTAAAAGACAGGGCCGTCAGTTGGAGACCCAGTACTTC. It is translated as CASSKRQGRQLETQYF.

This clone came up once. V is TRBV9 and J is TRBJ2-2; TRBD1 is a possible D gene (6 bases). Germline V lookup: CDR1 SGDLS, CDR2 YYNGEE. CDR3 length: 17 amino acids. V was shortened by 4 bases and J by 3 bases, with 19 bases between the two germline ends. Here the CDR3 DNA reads TGTGCCAGCAGCACCGGACAGCCCTCCCGGGACACCGGGGAGCTGTTTTTT. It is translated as CASSTGQPSRDTGELFF.

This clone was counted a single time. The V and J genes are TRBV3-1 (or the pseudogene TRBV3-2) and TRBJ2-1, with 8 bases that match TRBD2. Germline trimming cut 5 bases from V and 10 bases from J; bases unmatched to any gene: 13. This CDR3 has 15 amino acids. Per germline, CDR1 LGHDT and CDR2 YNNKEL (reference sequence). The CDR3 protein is CASSANSGVTGEQFF. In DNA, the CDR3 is TGTGCCAGCAGCGCTAATAGCGGGGTTACAGGGGAGCAGTTCTTC.

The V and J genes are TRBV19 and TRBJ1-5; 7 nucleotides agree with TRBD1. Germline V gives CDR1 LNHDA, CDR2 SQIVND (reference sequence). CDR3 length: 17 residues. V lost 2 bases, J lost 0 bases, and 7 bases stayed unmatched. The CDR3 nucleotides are TGTGCCAGTAGTATACGGTCAGGGGGGAATAGCAATCAGCCCCAGCATTTT. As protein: CASSIRSGGNSNQPQHF.

The CDR3 sequence: CASSLVSSGGLSYNEQFF. DNA of the CDR3: TGTGCCAGCAGCTTAGTCTCTAGCGGGGGGCTGTCCTACAATGAGCAGTTCTTC. This chain joins TRBV7-8 and TRBJ2-1; 11 bases are a match to TRBD2. This CDR3 contains 18 residues. The V and J ends lost 1 base and 1 base, in that order; junction bases with no gene match: 6. Germline CDR1 SGHVS, CDR2 FQNEAQ.

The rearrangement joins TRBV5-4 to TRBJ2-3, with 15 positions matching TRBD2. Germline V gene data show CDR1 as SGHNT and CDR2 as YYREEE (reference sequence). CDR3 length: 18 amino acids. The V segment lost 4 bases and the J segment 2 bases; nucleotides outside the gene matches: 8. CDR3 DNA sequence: TGTGCCAGCAGCCGCGGGACTAGCGGGGGGCCCTCCACAGATACGCAGTATTTT. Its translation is CASSRGTSGGPSTDTQYF. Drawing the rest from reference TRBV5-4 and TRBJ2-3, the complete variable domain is ETGVTQSPTHLIKTRGQQVTLRCSSQSGHNTVSWYQQALGQGPQFIFQYYREEENGRGNFPPRFSGLQFPNYSSELNVNALELDDSALYLCASSRGTSGGPSTDTQYFGPGTRLTVL.

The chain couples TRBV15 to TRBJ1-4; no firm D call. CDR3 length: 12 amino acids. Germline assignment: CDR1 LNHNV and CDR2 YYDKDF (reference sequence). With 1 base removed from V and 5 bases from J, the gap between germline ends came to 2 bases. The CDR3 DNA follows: TGTGCCACCAGCAGAGCAAATGAAAAACTGTTTTTT. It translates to CATSRANEKLFF.

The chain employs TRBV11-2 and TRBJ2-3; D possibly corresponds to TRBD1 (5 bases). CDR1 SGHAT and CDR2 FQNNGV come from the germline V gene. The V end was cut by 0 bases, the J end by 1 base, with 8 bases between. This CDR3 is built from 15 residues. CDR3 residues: CASSLDGARTDTQYF. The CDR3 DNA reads TGTGCCAGCAGCTTAGATGGGGCCCGCACAGATACGCAGTATTTT.

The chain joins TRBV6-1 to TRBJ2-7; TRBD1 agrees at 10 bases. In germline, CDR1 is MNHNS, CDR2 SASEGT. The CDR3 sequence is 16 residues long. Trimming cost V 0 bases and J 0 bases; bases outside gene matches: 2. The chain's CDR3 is CASSEAGDRGSYEQYF. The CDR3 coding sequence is TGTGCCAGCAGTGAAGCCGGGGACAGGGGCTCCTACGAGCAGTACTTC.

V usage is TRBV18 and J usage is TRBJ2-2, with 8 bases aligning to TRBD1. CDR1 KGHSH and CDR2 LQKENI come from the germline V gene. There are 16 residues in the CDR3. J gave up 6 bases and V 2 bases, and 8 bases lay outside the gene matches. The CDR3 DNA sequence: TGTGCCAGCTCACCAAGTATCCAGGGGGCGGCCGGGGAGCTGTTTTTT. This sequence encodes CASSPSIQGAAGELFF.

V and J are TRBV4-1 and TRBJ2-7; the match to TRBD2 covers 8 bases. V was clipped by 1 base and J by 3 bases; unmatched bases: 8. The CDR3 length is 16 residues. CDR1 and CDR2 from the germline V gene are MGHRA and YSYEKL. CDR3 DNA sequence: TGCGCCAGCAGCCAAGTCATGGCGGGGGGCCTCTACGAGCAGTACTTC. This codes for CASSQVMAGGLYEQYF.

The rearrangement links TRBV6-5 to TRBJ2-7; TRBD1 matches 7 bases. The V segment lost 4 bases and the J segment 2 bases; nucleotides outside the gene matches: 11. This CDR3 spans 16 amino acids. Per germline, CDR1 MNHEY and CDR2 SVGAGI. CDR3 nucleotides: TGTGCCAGCAGTTTACCAGGGGGAGTACGACCCTACGAGCAGTACTTC. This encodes CASSLPGGVRPYEQYF.

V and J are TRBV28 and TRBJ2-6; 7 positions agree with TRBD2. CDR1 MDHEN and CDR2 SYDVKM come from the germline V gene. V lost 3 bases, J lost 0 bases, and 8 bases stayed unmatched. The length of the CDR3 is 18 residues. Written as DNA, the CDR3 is TGTGCCAGCAGTTTCTTTAATGGGAGGGGCTCTGGGGCCAACGTCCTGACTTTC. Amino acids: CASSFFNGRGSGANVLTF.

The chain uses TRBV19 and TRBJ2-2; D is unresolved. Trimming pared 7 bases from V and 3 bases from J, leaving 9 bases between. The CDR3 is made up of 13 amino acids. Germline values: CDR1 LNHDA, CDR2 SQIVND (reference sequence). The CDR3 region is CASTSRDTGELFF. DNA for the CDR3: TGTGCCAGTACGAGTAGAGACACCGGGGAGCTGTTTTTT. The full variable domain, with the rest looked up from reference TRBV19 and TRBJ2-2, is DGGITQSPKYLFRKEGQNVTLSCEQNLNHDAMYWYRQDPGQGLRLIYYSQIVNDFQKGDIAEGYSVSREKKESFPLTVTSAQKNPTAFYLCASTSRDTGELFFGEGSRLTVL.

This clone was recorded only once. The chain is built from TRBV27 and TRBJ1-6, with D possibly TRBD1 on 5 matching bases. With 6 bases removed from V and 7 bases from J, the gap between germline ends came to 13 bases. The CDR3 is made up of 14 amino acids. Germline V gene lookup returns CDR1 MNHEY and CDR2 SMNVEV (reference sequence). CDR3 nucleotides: TGTGCCAGCAGCCTAGGGGTGCGGAATTCACCCCTCCACTTT. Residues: CASSLGVRNSPLHF.

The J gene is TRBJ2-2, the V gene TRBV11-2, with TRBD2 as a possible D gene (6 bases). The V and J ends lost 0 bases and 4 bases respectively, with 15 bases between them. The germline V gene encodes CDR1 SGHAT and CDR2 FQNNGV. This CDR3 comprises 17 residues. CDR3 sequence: CASSLDPRRGVTGELFF. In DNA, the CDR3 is TGTGCCAGCAGCTTAGATCCACGGCGGGGTGTCACCGGGGAGCTGTTTTTT.

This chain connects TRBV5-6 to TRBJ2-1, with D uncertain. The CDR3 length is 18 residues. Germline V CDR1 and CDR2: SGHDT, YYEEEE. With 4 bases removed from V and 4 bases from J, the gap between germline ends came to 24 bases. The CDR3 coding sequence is TGTGCCAGCAGCCGCGGCCCGGCCGCAAGCCCATCATACAATGAGCAGTTCTTC. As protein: CASSRGPAASPSYNEQFF.

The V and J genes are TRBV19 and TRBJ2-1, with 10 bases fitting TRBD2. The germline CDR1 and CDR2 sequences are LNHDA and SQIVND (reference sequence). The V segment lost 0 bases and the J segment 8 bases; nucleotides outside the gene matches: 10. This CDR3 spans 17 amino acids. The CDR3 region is CASSIDRASGGVDEQFF. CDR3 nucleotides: TGTGCCAGTAGTATAGATCGGGCTAGCGGGGGTGTGGATGAGCAGTTCTTC.

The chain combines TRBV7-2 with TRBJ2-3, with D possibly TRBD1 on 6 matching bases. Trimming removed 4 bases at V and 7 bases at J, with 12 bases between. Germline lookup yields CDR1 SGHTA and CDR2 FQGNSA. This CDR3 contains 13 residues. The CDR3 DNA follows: TGTGCCAGCAGCTCCTCGGACAGTAATACGCAGTATTTT. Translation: CASSSSDSNTQYF. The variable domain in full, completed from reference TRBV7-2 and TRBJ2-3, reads GAGVSQSPSNKVTEKGKDVELRCDPISGHTALYWYRQSLGQGLEFLIYFQGNSAPDKSGLPSDRFSAERTGGSVSTLTIQRTQQEDSAVYLCASSSSDSNTQYFGPGTRLTVL.

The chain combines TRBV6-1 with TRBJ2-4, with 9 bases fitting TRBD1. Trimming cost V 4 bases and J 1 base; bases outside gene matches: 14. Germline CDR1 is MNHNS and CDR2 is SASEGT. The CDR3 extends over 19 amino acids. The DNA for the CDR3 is TGTGCCAGCAGTGGGGGAGGACAGGGGATGTGGTGGGCCAAAAACATTCAGTACTTC. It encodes CASSGGGQGMWWAKNIQYF.

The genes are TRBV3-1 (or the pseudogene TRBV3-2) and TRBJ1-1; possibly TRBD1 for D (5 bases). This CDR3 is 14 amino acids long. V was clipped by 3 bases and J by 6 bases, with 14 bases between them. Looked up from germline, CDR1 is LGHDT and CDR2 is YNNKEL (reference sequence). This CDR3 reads CASSQQGGWAEAFF. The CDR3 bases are TGTGCCAGCAGCCAGCAGGGTGGATGGGCTGAAGCTTTCTTT.

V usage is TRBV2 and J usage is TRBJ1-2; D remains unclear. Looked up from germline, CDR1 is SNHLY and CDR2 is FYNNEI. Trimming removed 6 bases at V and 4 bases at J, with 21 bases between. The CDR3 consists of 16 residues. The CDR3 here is CASSEIIRPSGYGYTF. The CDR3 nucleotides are TGTGCCAGCAGCGAGATAATCAGGCCCTCTGGCTATGGCTACACCTTC.